Listed below are T cell receptor beta chains from one sample, sequenced in a study of identical twins. TCRdb recomputed calls from the 5' RACE reads with MiXCR, one row per CDR3 protein. The repertoire has under 300,000 distinct CDR3 sequences, roughly 8.7% of them found once; the top ten carry 2.5% to 3.5%. The sample was also linked to a second study, of yellow fever vaccine responses in identical twins.

What was sequenced was CD8+ T cells sorted from blood. The receptor source for this set is a woman aged 18 to 35 in good health. Each CDR3 is given with its conserved first and last residue. D genes are given only for firm matches. Some rows have no size entry. The others give once, few or many, or a class for an expanded clone.

TRBJ2-6	many	TRBV5-1	TRBD1	TGCGCCAGCAGCTTATCGGGACAGGGAAGCTCTGGGGCCAACGTCCTGACTTTC	CASSLSGQGSSGANVLTF
TRBJ2-3	.	TRBV7-2	TRBD1	TGTGCCAGCAGCTCCCGGGACAGGAACACAGATACGCAGTATTTT	CASSSRDRNTDTQYF
TRBJ2-3	few	TRBV6-2/TRBV6-3	TRBD2	TGTGCCAGCAGTCCTCTAGCGGGAGTTCAGGATACGCAGTATTTT	CASSPLAGVQDTQYF
TRBJ2-2	.	TRBV6-2/TRBV6-3	.	TGTGCCAGCAGTTACTCGGGGGGGAACACCGGGGAGCTGTTTTTT	CASSYSGGNTGELFF
TRBJ2-5	many	TRBV5-5	TRBD1	TGTGCCAGCAGCTTTACAGGGGCCCTAGAGACCCAGTACTTC	CASSFTGALETQYF
TRBJ2-5	.	TRBV4-1	TRBD2	TGCGCCAGCAGCCAAGATTGGCGGGGGGGGGAAGAGACCCAGTACTTC	CASSQDWRGGEETQYF
TRBJ2-7	.	TRBV12-3/TRBV12-4	TRBD1	TGTGCCAGCAGTTTTTACCGACAGGGGGGAGAGTACTTC	CASSFYRQGGEYF
TRBJ2-7	many	TRBV29-1	.	TGCAGCGTTGAAGATCGATTGTTGGGCAGGGAATACGAGCAGTACTTC	CSVEDRLLGREYEQYF
TRBJ2-2	.	TRBV14	TRBD1	TGTGCCAGCAGCCCCCGGACAGGGGGATTTCCCGGGGAGCTGTTTTTT	CASSPRTGGFPGELFF
TRBJ2-3	few	TRBV7-3	TRBD2	TGTGCCAGCAGCTTGTTGGTGCGGGGGGATACGCAGTATTTT	CASSLLVRGDTQYF
TRBJ2-6	many	TRBV12-3/TRBV12-4	TRBD1	TGTGCCAGCAGAGTCCGGGACAGGGTAACTGGGGCCAACGTCCTGACTTTC	CASRVRDRVTGANVLTF
TRBJ2-5	few	TRBV7-6	.	TGTGCCAGCAGCTTCCCTGATGGGGGTAAAGAGACCCAGTACTTC	CASSFPDGGKETQYF
TRBJ2-7	.	TRBV6-2/TRBV6-3	.	TGTGCCAGCAGTTACCTGGAAAGCCTATTCTACGAGCAGTACTTC	CASSYLESLFYEQYF
TRBJ1-6	once	TRBV21-1	.	TGTGCCAGCAGCAAATTGGGAGGTTCACCCCTCCACTTT	CASSKLGGSPLHF
TRBJ2-1	.	TRBV6-2/TRBV6-3	TRBD2	TGTGCCAGCACGTTTGCGGTAGCGGGAAACAATGAGCAGTTCTTC	CASTFAVAGNNEQFF
TRBJ2-7	many	TRBV29-1	.	TGCAGCGTCCGCGGGCGGGAGCAGTACTTC	CSVRGREQYF
TRBJ2-7	.	TRBV27	TRBD1	TGTGCCAGCGGAAAGACAGGACAGGCCCAGCAGTACTTC	CASGKTGQAQQYF
TRBJ2-1	many	TRBV11-2	.	TGTGCCAGCAGCGAAGGGGCCGGCTACAATGAGCAGTTCTTC	CASSEGAGYNEQFF
TRBJ2-7	.	TRBV20-1	TRBD2	TGCAGTGCTAGTAGGACTAGCGGGGGCCCGCCCCGCGAGCAGTACTTC	CSASRTSGGPPREQYF
TRBJ2-5	.	TRBV27	.	TGTGCCAGCAGTTTATCGGGCGGGACCCAGTACTTC	CASSLSGGTQYF
TRBJ2-1	many	TRBV5-1	.	TGCGCCAGCAGCTCGGTCGGGAATGAGCAGTTCTTC	CASSSVGNEQFF
TRBJ1-1	few	TRBV27	.	TGTGCCAGCAGTTTATCTCCAAACACTGAAGCTTTCTTT	CASSLSPNTEAFF
TRBJ2-7	many	TRBV12-3/TRBV12-4	.	TGTGCCAGCAGTCTCAGGGGAACCTACGAGCAGTACTTC	CASSLRGTYEQYF
TRBJ2-1	many	TRBV4-1	TRBD2	TGCGCCAGCAGCCAAGATCGAGGGCTAGCGGGAGGTATCGATGAGCAGTTCTTC	CASSQDRGLAGGIDEQFF
TRBJ1-2	many	TRBV29-1	TRBD1	TGCAGCGTTGCGACCGGACAGGATCAGGGCTATGGCTACACCTTC	CSVATGQDQGYGYTF
TRBJ2-2	many	TRBV24-1	TRBD2	TGTGCCACCAGTGACGTCGGACTAGTGGGCGCCGGGGAGCTGTTTTTT	CATSDVGLVGAGELFF
TRBJ2-7	.	TRBV7-9	TRBD2	TGTGCCAGCAGCTCTCCAGCGGGGGGCTACGAGCAGTACTTC	CASSSPAGGYEQYF